The 8 T cell receptor beta chains listed next were all sequenced from one sample in a study of Ad26.COV2.S vaccination and SARS-CoV-2 variants. Regarding treatment: 19 received Ad26.COV2.S at low or high dose, single or two shots; several received placebo; per-sample allocation not given. Samples came from day 63 after the first vaccine or placebo injection. Sequencing was performed with immunoSEQ multiplex PCR; in TCRdb, only in-frame clones are kept and a portion is missing. The sample records roughly 400,000 clones, about nine tenths being singletons. This specimen was peripheral blood, taken in a trial of Ad26.COV2.S vaccine versus placebo. The receptors here all came from a person between 18 and 65 years old who received the Ad26.COV2.S COVID-19 vaccine or a placebo.

This chain links TRBV4-1 with TRBJ2-1; tentatively, D is TRBD2 (6 bases). With 5 bases removed from V and 0 bases from J, the gap between germline ends came to 11 bases. Germline V gene lookup returns CDR1 MGHRA and CDR2 YSYEKL. This CDR3 region has 15 residues. CDR3 sequence (DNA): TGCGCCAGCAGCTTTAGCGGTAGCTCCTACAATGAGCAGTTCTTC. Protein: CASSFSGSSYNEQFF.

This clone came up once. V usage is TRBV5-4 and J usage is TRBJ2-7; D remains unclear. The CDR3 sequence is 14 residues long. V lost 2 bases and J 7 bases, leaving 16 bases between the germline ends. The germline CDR1 and CDR2 sequences are SGHNT and YYREEE (reference sequence). CDR3 coding DNA: TGTGCCAGCAGCTTATTCCCCAAGGGCCAAGAGCAGTACTTC. Protein product: CASSLFPKGQEQYF.

This chain uses TRBV6-6 with TRBJ1-3, with 7 positions matching TRBD1. J lost 2 bases, V lost 5 bases, and 6 bases had no gene match. This CDR3 spans 15 amino acids. CDR1 and CDR2 from the germline V gene are MNHNY and SVGAGI (reference sequence). CDR3 region: CASSDSDRAGNTIYF. Here the CDR3 DNA reads TGTGCCAGCAGTGACAGCGACAGGGCTGGAAACACCATATATTTT.

CDR3 sequence: CASRQQGYGTGELFF. The CDR3 DNA reads as TGCGCCAGCAGGCAACAGGGGTATGGCACCGGGGAGCTGTTTTTT. The chain links TRBV4-3 to TRBJ2-2, with 7 positions matching TRBD1. CDR3 size: 15 residues. Per germline, CDR1 LGHNA and CDR2 YSLEER. The junction had 8 bases not matched to a gene; V was cut back by 6 bases and J by 4 bases.

As for this clone: The germline gene is not matched at one end of the junction; a read error may be the cause. The rearrangement uses TRBV7-6 and TRBJ2-7; no reliable D call. Germline values: CDR1 SGHVS, CDR2 FNYEAQ. There are 12 residues in the CDR3. Written as DNA, the CDR3 is TGTGCCAGCAGTTTAGGTGGGGACGAGCAGTACTTC. Protein product: CASSLGGDEQYF.

V gene TRBV7-9 combines with J gene TRBJ1-1; TRBD1 agrees at 7 bases. The CDR3 spans 17 residues. Germline V CDR1 and CDR2: SEHNR, FQNEAQ (reference sequence). The V segment lost 0 bases and the J segment 1 base; nucleotides outside the gene matches: 8. The CDR3 DNA reads as TGTGCCAGCAGCTTAGCGCACCGGGGACAGCGGAACACTGAAGCTTTCTTT. This sequence encodes CASSLAHRGQRNTEAFF.

V is TRBV7-8 and J is TRBJ2-1; D perhaps matches TRBD1 (6 bases). Germline values: CDR1 SGHVS, CDR2 FQNEAQ. The V end was cut by 5 bases, the J end by 0 bases, with 14 bases between. The CDR3 loop spans 16 amino acids. CDR3 amino acids: CASSLGTFPSYNEQFF. The CDR3, as DNA: TGTGCCAGCAGCCTCGGGACATTTCCCTCCTACAATGAGCAGTTCTTC.

The chain is built from TRBV21-1 and TRBJ1-2. TRBV21-1 constitutes a pseudogene. The CDR3 consists of 17 residues. CDR3 protein: CASSKVQENSPLDGYTF. The DNA for the CDR3 is TGTGCCAGCAGCAAAGTGCAGGAGAACAGTCCCCTAGATGGCTACACCTTC.